This note documents a single TCR beta chain sequence. Original methodology: The assay estimated nucleated cells by amplifying reference gene primers. Only in-frame clones appear in the TCRdb table, and some are missing; sequencing was by immunoSEQ multiplex PCR. The DNA gave D and trimming, while V, J and clone size come from that table. The sample comprises about 300,000 clones, 90% of which are singletons, and about 6.8% rests with the top ten. This sample stems from a study of blood T cell repertoires in COVID-19. Background on the study: Sample material is recorded as cDNA or gDNA derived from T cells, B-cell-depleted T cells, or PBMCs.

Sequenced input: peripheral blood. This clonotype was sampled from a woman in her twenties or thirties with COVID-19, enrolled during active disease.

The CDR3 coding sequence is TGTGCCAGCAGTGTCTTGGGGGGGGTAGGCAATCAGCCCCAGCATTTT. Its translation: CASSVLGGVGNQPQHF. The rearrangement joins TRBV6-1 to TRBJ1-5, with D maybe TRBD1 (5 bases). The V end lost 4 bases, the J end lost 2 bases, and 15 bases lay between the germline ends. The CDR3 covers 16 residues. Germline-derived CDR1 and CDR2 are MNHNS and SASEGT.